The sequence of this T cell receptor beta chain was determined in a study of identical twins. The CDR3 is 16 residues long. V dropped 5 bases and J dropped 7; count of bases not matched to a gene: 13. TCRdb called the 5' RACE reads again in MiXCR, with one record for every CDR3 protein. The sample has 200,000 to 250,000 distinct CDR3 sequences; roughly 13% are singletons. This clonotype was picked up many times. Another study also made use of these data, one on yellow fever vaccine responses in identical twins.

The specimen sequenced was memory (CD45RO+) T cells sorted from blood. This TCR was sampled from a woman aged 18-35 years in good health. The V gene is TRBV12-3 or TRBV12-4, the J gene TRBJ2-2; 7 nucleotides agree with TRBD2. CDR3 sequence reads: CASSRNPGLSGGELFF. The CDR3 DNA follows: TGTGCCAGCAGTCGCAATCCGGGACTATCCGGCGGGGAGCTGTTTTTT.